The entry that follows covers one T cell receptor (beta chain) sequence. Generated by immunoSEQ multiplex PCR, the TCRdb table keeps only in-frame clones and is missing some. The sample shows roughly 250,000 clones, about nine tenths of them seen only once. This specimen belongs to a study of blood T cell repertoires in COVID-19. The sequenced sample consisted of PBMCs or T cells enriched from blood (not recorded which). The receptor was derived from a woman aged 25 to 39 with acute COVID-19.

The CDR3 spells CATSGQNSNQPQHF. In DNA, the CDR3 is TGCGCCACCTCGGGACAGAATAGCAATCAGCCCCAGCATTTT. The rearrangement uses TRBV10-2 and TRBJ1-5; 7 bases agree with TRBD1. Germline V lookup: CDR1 WSHSY, CDR2 SAAADI. CDR3 size: 14 residues. The trim removed 10 bases at V and 0 bases at J, leaving 6 bases unmatched.